This T cell receptor beta chain was captured in a study of T cells in Graves' hyperthyroidism and ophthalmopathy. Lactation, pregnancy, other autoimmune disease or uncontrolled infection excluded patients. Diagnosis rested on symptoms, serum thyroxine and TRAb, thyroid ultrasound, and orbital computed tomography. This clonotype has more than one count but fewer than ten. Its antigen is currently unknown. General study points: Ophthalmopathy stood apart from stable hyperthyroidism in a 13 V-J model.

Trimming took 1 base from V and 2 from J; bases not matched to a gene: 11. The V gene's germline CDR1 is SEHNR and CDR2 FQNEAQ (reference sequence). The CDR3 runs to 18 residues. Amplification of TCR beta CDR3 regions was performed using RNA transcripts as template. HTBI primers drove first-round RT-PCR of the TCR CDR3. TCRdb independently ran MiXCR on the multiplex PCR reads; one entry per CDR3 protein. Of under 300,000 distinct CDR3 sequences in the sample, approximately 14% were seen once. The V and J genes are TRBV7-9 and TRBJ2-3; 8 bases agree with TRBD2. The sequencing sample was made of blood. The source of this sequence is a woman in her forties or fifties with Graves' hyperthyroidism that later progressed to Graves' ophthalmopathy. CDR3 bases: TGTGCCAGCAGCTTAGTATTGCTAGCGGGCCTTTCCACAGATACGCAGTATTTT. Protein product: CASSLVLLAGLSTDTQYF. Filled out from reference TRBV7-9 and TRBJ2-3, the complete variable domain reads DTGVSQNPRHKITKRGQNVTFRCDPISEHNRLYWYRQTLGQGPEFLTYFQNEAQLEKSRLLSDRFSAERPKGSFSTLEIQRTEQGDSAMYLCASSLVLLAGLSTDTQYFGPGTRLTVL.